The sequence of this T cell receptor beta chain was determined in a study of CD4 T cells in relation to SARS-CoV-2 and coronaviruses. Germline CDR1 SNHLY, CDR2 FYNNEI. This CDR3 has 14 amino acids. Unexposed donor CD4+ T cells date from about 2011-2018, before the COVID-19 pandemic. The cells were cultured for about ten days before CD4+ T cells were isolated. Note on this clone: The antigen remains undetermined. Its ends do not fully match the called genes, so a read error is possible.

The repertoire was sequenced with immunoSEQ multiplex PCR; TCRdb's copy has only in-frame clones and lacks some. The sample contains more than 15,000 clones, around four fifths of which appear only once. The chain links TRBV2 to TRBJ2-3, with TRBD2 matching 8 bases. The sample consisted of CD4+ T cells from PBMCs, cultured in vitro. This sequence was found in a human donor in good health. CDR3: CASREGLAFDTQYF. In nucleotides, the CDR3 is TGTGCCAGCAGGGAAGGACTAGCTTTCGATACGCAGTATTTT.